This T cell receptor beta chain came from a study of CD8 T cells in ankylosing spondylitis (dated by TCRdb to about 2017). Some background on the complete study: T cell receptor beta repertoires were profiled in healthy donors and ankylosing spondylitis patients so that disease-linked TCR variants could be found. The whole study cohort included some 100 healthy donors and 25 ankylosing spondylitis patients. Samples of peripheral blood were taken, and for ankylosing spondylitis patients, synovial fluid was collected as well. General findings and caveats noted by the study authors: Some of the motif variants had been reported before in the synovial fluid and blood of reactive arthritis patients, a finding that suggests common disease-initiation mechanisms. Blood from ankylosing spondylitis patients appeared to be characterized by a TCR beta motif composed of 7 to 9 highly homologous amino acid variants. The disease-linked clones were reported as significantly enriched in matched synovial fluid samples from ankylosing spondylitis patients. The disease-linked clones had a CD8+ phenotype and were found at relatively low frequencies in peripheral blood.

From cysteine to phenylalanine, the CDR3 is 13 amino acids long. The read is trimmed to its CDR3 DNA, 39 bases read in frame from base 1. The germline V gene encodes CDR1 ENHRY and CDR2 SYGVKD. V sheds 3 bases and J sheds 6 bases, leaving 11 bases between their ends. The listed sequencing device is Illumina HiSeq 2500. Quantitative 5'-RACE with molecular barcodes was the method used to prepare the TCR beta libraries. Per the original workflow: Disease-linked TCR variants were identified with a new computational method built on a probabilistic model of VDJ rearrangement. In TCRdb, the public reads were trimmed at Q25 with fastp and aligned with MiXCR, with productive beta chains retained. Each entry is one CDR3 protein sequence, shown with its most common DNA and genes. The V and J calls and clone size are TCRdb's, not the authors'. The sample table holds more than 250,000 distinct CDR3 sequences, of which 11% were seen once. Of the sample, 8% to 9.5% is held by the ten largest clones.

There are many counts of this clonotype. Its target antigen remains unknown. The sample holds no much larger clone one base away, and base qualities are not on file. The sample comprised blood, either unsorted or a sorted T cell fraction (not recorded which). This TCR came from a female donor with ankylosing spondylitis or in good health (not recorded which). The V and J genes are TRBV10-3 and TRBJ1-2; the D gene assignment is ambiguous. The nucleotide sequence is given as TGTGCCATCAGTGAATTAGGGTCGGATGGCTACACCTTC. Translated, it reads CAISELGSDGYTF.